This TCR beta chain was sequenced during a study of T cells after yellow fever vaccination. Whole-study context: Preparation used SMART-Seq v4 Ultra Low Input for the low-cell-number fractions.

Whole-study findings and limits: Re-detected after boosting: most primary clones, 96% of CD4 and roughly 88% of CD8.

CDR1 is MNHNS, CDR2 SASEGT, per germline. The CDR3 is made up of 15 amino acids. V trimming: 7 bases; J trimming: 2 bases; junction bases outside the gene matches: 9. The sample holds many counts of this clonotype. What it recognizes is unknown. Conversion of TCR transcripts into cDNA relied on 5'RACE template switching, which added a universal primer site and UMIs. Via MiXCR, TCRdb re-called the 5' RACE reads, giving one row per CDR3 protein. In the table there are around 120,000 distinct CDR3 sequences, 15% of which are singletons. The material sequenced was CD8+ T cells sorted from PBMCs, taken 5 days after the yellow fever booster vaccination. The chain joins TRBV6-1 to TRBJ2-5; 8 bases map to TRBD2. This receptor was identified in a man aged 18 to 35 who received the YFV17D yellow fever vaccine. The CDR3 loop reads CASTYLSGEQETQYF. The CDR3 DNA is TGTGCCAGCACCTACCTTAGCGGGGAACAAGAGACCCAGTACTTC.